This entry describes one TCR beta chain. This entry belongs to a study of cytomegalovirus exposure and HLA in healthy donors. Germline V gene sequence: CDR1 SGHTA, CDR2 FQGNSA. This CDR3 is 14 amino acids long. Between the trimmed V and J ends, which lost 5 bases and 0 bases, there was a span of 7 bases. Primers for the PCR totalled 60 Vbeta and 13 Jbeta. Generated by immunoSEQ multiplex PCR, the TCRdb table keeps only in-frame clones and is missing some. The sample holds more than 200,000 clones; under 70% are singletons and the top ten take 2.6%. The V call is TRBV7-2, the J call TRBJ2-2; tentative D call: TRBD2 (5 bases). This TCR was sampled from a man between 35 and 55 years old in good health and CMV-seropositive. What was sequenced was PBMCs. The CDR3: CASSRLPNTGELFF. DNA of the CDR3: TGTGCCAGCAGCCGACTACCGAACACCGGGGAGCTGTTTTTT.